This T cell receptor (beta chain) was sequenced during a study of a mutant IDH1 vaccine in newly diagnosed glioma. The wider study: The start of vaccination came 4-6 weeks after radiotherapy alone, or with temozolomide cycles. Before enrollment, patients got radiotherapy alone, temozolomide alone, or mostly the combination.

Produced via immunoSEQ multiplex PCR; TCRdb's table is partial and in-frame only. The table lists around 60,000 clones, approximately 84% of them singletons, with approximately 9.1% in the top ten. Time point defined: week 11, during vaccination. One vaccine dose held 300 ug of mutant IDH1 20-mer peptide and came with topical imiquimod. Each of the donors came in with new WHO grade 3 or 4 astrocytomas that were IDH1-mutant and ATRX-lost. With 5 bases clipped from V and 2 bases from J, the junction kept 3 bases outside the gene matches. Germline CDR1 and CDR2: SGHRS and YFSETQ. The CDR3 consists of 14 residues. With regard to this clone: Its antigen is as yet unknown.

The specimen comprised PBMCs, sampled from a glioma patient whose treatment included an IDH1 peptide vaccine. The sequence derives from a woman between 50 and 59 years old with glioma. This sequence joins TRBV5-1 and TRBJ2-7; 11 nucleotides agree with TRBD2. The DNA for the CDR3 is TGCGCCAGCAGGATAGCGGGGGGGACCTACGAGCAGTACTTC. This translates into CASRIAGGTYEQYF.